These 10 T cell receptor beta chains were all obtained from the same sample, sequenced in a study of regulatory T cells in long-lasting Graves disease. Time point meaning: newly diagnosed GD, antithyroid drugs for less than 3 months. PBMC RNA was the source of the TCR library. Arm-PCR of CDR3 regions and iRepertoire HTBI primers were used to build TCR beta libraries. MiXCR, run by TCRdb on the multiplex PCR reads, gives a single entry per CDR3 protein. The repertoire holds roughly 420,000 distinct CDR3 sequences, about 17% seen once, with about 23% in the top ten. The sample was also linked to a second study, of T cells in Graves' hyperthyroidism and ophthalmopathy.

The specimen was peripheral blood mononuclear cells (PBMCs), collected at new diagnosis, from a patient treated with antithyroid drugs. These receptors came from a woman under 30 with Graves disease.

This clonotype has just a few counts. CDR3: CSVLGSYEQFF. The CDR3 DNA reads as TGCAGCGTCCTGGGGAGCTATGAGCAGTTCTTC. The chain links TRBV29-1 to TRBJ2-1, with D tentatively TRBD2 (5 bases). The CDR3 sequence is 11 residues long. Germline V gene sequence: CDR1 SQVTM, CDR2 ANQGSEA. V was trimmed by 6 bases and J by 8 bases, leaving 11 bases between them.

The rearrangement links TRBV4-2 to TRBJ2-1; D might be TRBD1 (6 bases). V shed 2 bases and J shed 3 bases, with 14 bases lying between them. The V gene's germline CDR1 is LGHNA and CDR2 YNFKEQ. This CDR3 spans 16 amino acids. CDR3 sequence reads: CASSQPGQLLYNEQFF. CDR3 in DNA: TGTGCCAGCAGCCAACCAGGACAGCTGCTCTACAATGAGCAGTTCTTC.

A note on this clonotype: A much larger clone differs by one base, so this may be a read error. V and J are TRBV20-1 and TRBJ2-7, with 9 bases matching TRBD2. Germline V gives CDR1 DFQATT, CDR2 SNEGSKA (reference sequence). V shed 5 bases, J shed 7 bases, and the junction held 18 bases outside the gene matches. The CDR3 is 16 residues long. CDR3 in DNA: TGCAGTGCTTTCCCTTGGGGCGGGAGGGCCGTCGATGAGCAGTACTTC. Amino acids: CSAFPWGGRAVDEQYF.

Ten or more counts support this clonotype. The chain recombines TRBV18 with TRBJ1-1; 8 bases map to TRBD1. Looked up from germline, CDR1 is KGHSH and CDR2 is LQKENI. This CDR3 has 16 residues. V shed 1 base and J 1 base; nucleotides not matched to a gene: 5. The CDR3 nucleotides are TGTGCCAGCTCACCACTTCAGGGGGCGGGGAACACTGAAGCTTTCTTT. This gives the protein CASSPLQGAGNTEAFF.

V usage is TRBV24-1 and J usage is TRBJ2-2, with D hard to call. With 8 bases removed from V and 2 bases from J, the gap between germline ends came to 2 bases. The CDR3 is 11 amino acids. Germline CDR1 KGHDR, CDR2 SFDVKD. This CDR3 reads CATTNTGELFF. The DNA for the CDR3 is TGTGCCACCACTAACACCGGGGAGCTGTTTTTT.

In DNA form, the CDR3 reads TGTGCCGCTGCGGGGGCTTTCAATGAGCAGTTCTTC. Translation: CAAAGAFNEQFF. The chain carries TRBV6-1 and TRBJ2-1; possibly TRBD2 for D (7 bases). CDR3 length equals 12 residues. The germline V gene encodes CDR1 MNHNS and CDR2 SASEGT. V shed 11 bases and J shed 6 bases, with 14 bases lying between them.

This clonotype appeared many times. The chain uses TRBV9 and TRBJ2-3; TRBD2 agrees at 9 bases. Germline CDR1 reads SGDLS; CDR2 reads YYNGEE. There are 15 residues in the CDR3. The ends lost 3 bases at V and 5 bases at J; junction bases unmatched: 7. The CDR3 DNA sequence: TGTGCCAGCAGCGATAGCGGGAGTCTTGGAGATACGCAGTATTTT. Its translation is CASSDSGSLGDTQYF.

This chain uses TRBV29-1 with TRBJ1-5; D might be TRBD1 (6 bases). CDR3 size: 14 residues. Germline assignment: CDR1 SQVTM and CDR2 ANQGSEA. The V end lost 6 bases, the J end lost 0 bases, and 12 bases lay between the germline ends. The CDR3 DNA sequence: TGCAGCGTAATCGGACAGTTTAGCAATCAGCCCCAGCATTTT. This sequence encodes CSVIGQFSNQPQHF.

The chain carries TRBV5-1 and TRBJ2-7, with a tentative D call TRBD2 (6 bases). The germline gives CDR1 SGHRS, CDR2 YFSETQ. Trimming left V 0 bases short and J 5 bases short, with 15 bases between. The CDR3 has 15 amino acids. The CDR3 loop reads CASSLELGRPHEQYF. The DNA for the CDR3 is TGCGCCAGCAGCTTGGAATTGGGGAGGCCCCACGAGCAGTACTTC. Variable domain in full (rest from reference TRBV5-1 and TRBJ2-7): KAGVTQTPRYLIKTRGQQVTLSCSPISGHRSVSWYQQTPGQGLQFLFEYFSETQRNKGNFPGRFSGRQFSNSRSEMNVSTLELGDSALYLCASSLELGRPHEQYFGPGTRLTVT.

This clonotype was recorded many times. The CDR3 DNA reads TGTGCCAGCAGTTTATCGATGGGACTCCGCTCTGGGGCCAACGTCCTGACTTTC. It encodes CASSLSMGLRSGANVLTF. The chain links TRBV28 to TRBJ2-6; D may be TRBD2 (6 bases). CDR1 is MDHEN and CDR2 is SYDVKM in the germline V gene. The V end was cut by 1 base, the J end by 0 bases, with 13 bases between. There are 18 residues in the CDR3. The full variable domain, in which reference TRBV28 and TRBJ2-6 provide the parts outside the CDR3, is DVKVTQSSRYLVKRTGEKVFLECVQDMDHENMFWYRQDPGLGLRLIYFSYDVKMKEKGDIPEGYSVSREKKERFSLILESASTNQTSMYLCASSLSMGLRSGANVLTFGAGSRLTVL.